Listed below are T cell receptor beta chains from one sample, sequenced in a study of T cell repertoires in cytomegalovirus infection. TCRdb recomputed calls from the reads with MiXCR, one row per CDR3 protein. The repertoire includes about 740,000 distinct CDR3 sequences, about a third of them detected once, and 2.8% sits in the top ten. Sequencing was carried out using PBMCs. These receptors all stem from a human donor in good health (CMV status not recorded). Some clones in this sample may be carry-over from other donors' samples. CDR3s include the opening cysteine and the closing phenylalanine or tryptophan. A D gene is named only where the DNA matches it firmly. Some rows have no size entry. The others give once, few or many, or a class for an expanded clone.

j_call: TRBJ2-3
clone_size: NA
v_call: TRBV25-1
d_call: NA
cdr3_aa: CASSEPAPQGTGADTQYF
cdr3_nt: TGTGCCAGCAGTGAACCAGCCCCCCAGGGAACAGGCGCAGATACGCAGTATTTT

j_call: TRBJ2-2
clone_size: NA
v_call: TRBV30
d_call: TRBD1
cdr3_aa: CAWTEMTGARGELFF
cdr3_nt: TGTGCCTGGACCGAAATGACAGGGGCTCGCGGGGAGCTGTTTTTT

j_call: TRBJ2-1
clone_size: few
v_call: TRBV18
d_call: NA
cdr3_aa: CASSPQNDEQFF
cdr3_nt: TGTGCCAGCTCACCACAAAACGATGAGCAGTTCTTC

j_call: TRBJ1-5
clone_size: few
v_call: TRBV20-1
d_call: NA
cdr3_aa: CSAQPQNQPQHF
cdr3_nt: TGCAGTGCTCAACCACAGAATCAGCCCCAGCATTTT

j_call: TRBJ1-1
clone_size: NA
v_call: TRBV3-1
d_call: NA
cdr3_aa: CASSQAGVTEAFF
cdr3_nt: TGTGCCAGCAGCCAAGCGGGGGTCACTGAAGCTTTCTTT

j_call: TRBJ1-2
clone_size: NA
v_call: TRBV7-6
d_call: NA
cdr3_aa: CASSFDVF
cdr3_nt: TGTGCCAGCAGCTTCGACGTATTC

j_call: TRBJ1-1
clone_size: NA
v_call: TRBV3-1
d_call: NA
cdr3_aa: CASSQATWASNTEAFF
cdr3_nt: TGTGCCAGCAGCCAAGCGACATGGGCCTCGAACACGGAAGCTTTCTTT

j_call: TRBJ1-1
clone_size: NA
v_call: TRBV28
d_call: TRBD1
cdr3_aa: CASGTNRGATEAFF
cdr3_nt: TGTGCCAGCGGAACGAACAGGGGGGCCACTGAAGCTTTCTTT

j_call: TRBJ1-1
clone_size: NA
v_call: TRBV4-2
d_call: NA
cdr3_aa: CASSQLGGYTEAFF
cdr3_nt: TGTGCCAGCAGCCAGCTTGGGGGGTACACTGAAGCTTTCTTT

j_call: TRBJ1-2
clone_size: few
v_call: TRBV7-2
d_call: TRBD1
cdr3_aa: CASSLDRVSDYTF
cdr3_nt: TGTGCCAGCAGCCTGGACAGGGTATCCGACTACACCTTC

j_call: TRBJ2-7
clone_size: few
v_call: TRBV29-1
d_call: NA
cdr3_aa: CSVVLQGYEQYF
cdr3_nt: TGCAGCGTTGTCCTTCAGGGTTACGAGCAGTACTTC

j_call: TRBJ1-1
clone_size: NA
v_call: TRBV19
d_call: TRBD1
cdr3_aa: CASSVYRGTEAFF
cdr3_nt: TGTGCCAGTAGTGTCTACAGGGGCACTGAAGCTTTCTTT

j_call: TRBJ2-1
clone_size: few
v_call: TRBV6-2/TRBV6-3
d_call: NA
cdr3_aa: CASSPYFTGPSDEQFF
cdr3_nt: TGTGCCAGCAGTCCGTATTTCACCGGACCCAGCGATGAGCAGTTCTTC

j_call: TRBJ2-1
clone_size: NA
v_call: TRBV12-3/TRBV12-4
d_call: NA
cdr3_aa: CASSPERYNEQFF
cdr3_nt: TGTGCCAGCAGCCCTGAAAGGTACAATGAGCAGTTCTTC

j_call: TRBJ1-3
clone_size: NA
v_call: TRBV19
d_call: TRBD1
cdr3_aa: CASSLSPGTGASGNTIYF
cdr3_nt: TGTGCCAGTAGCCTCTCCCCCGGGACAGGGGCCTCTGGAAACACCATATATTTT

j_call: TRBJ2-3
clone_size: NA
v_call: TRBV28
d_call: NA
cdr3_aa: CASSSWGRGRDTQYF
cdr3_nt: TGTGCCAGCAGTTCGTGGGGTCGGGGGCGAGATACGCAGTATTTT

j_call: TRBJ2-7
clone_size: many
v_call: TRBV11-2
d_call: TRBD1
cdr3_aa: CASSSLRGQGFYEQYF
cdr3_nt: TGTGCCAGCAGCTCCCTCCGTGGACAGGGGTTCTACGAGCAGTACTTC

j_call: TRBJ1-1
clone_size: few
v_call: TRBV7-9
d_call: NA
cdr3_aa: CASSFETSAEAFF
cdr3_nt: TGTGCCAGCAGCTTCGAGACCAGCGCTGAAGCTTTCTTT

j_call: TRBJ2-7
clone_size: few
v_call: TRBV6-1
d_call: TRBD2
cdr3_aa: CASKAGVTYEQYF
cdr3_nt: TGTGCCAGCAAGGCGGGGGTTACCTACGAGCAGTACTTC

j_call: TRBJ2-6
clone_size: many
v_call: TRBV7-2
d_call: NA
cdr3_aa: CASSSRLSGANVLTF
cdr3_nt: TGTGCCAGCAGCTCTAGGTTATCTGGGGCCAACGTCCTGACTTTC

j_call: TRBJ1-3
clone_size: few
v_call: TRBV28
d_call: NA
cdr3_aa: CASSFGVTSGNTIYF
cdr3_nt: TGTGCCAGCAGTTTTGGGGTCACCTCTGGAAACACCATATATTTT

j_call: TRBJ2-7
clone_size: NA
v_call: TRBV7-9
d_call: NA
cdr3_aa: CASSPLLNYEQYF
cdr3_nt: TGTGCCAGCAGCCCCCTCCTGAACTACGAGCAGTACTTC

j_call: TRBJ2-2
clone_size: NA
v_call: TRBV7-3
d_call: TRBD2
cdr3_aa: CASSLRRLAGAQNTGELFF
cdr3_nt: TGTGCCAGCAGCTTAAGAAGGCTAGCGGGGGCGCAAAACACCGGGGAGCTGTTTTTT

j_call: TRBJ2-6
clone_size: NA
v_call: TRBV28
d_call: NA
cdr3_aa: CASSQEQARGANVRTF
cdr3_nt: TGTGCCAGCAGTCAGGAACAGGCAAGGGGGGCCAACGTCAGGACTTTC

j_call: TRBJ2-3
clone_size: NA
v_call: TRBV7-2
d_call: NA
cdr3_aa: CASSLEARGDTQYF
cdr3_nt: TGTGCCAGCAGCTTAGAGGCCCGGGGAGATACGCAGTATTTT

j_call: TRBJ2-1
clone_size: NA
v_call: TRBV19
d_call: TRBD2
cdr3_aa: CASSSGLAGGQSSYNEKFF
cdr3_nt: TGTGCCAGTAGTAGCGGACTAGCGGGGGGCCAGAGCTCCTACAATGAGAAGTTCTTC

j_call: TRBJ2-1
clone_size: NA
v_call: TRBV24-1
d_call: TRBD2
cdr3_aa: CATSDVISGSYVEQFF
cdr3_nt: TGTGCCACCAGTGATGTAATCAGCGGGAGTTACGTTGAGCAGTTCTTC

j_call: TRBJ2-7
clone_size: NA
v_call: TRBV6-2/TRBV6-3
d_call: NA
cdr3_aa: CASSYSVVDPYEQYF
cdr3_nt: TGTGCCAGCAGTTACTCGGTCGTCGACCCCTACGAGCAGTACTTC

j_call: TRBJ2-1
clone_size: many
v_call: TRBV7-2
d_call: TRBD2
cdr3_aa: CASSLASGGYNEQFF
cdr3_nt: TGTGCCAGCAGCTTAGCTAGCGGGGGTTACAATGAGCAGTTCTTC

j_call: TRBJ1-2
clone_size: few
v_call: TRBV30
d_call: NA
cdr3_aa: CAWSVLGAPNYGYTF
cdr3_nt: TGTGCCTGGAGTGTACTTGGGGCTCCGAACTATGGCTACACCTTC

j_call: TRBJ1-5
clone_size: NA
v_call: TRBV19
d_call: NA
cdr3_aa: CASSIEAFNQPQHF
cdr3_nt: TGTGCCAGTAGTATAGAGGCATTCAATCAGCCCCAGCATTTT

j_call: TRBJ1-5
clone_size: few
v_call: TRBV7-8
d_call: NA
cdr3_aa: CASSLTGPLNQPQHF
cdr3_nt: TGTGCCAGCAGCCTTACAGGGCCCCTCAATCAGCCCCAGCATTTT

j_call: TRBJ1-2
clone_size: NA
v_call: TRBV28
d_call: NA
cdr3_aa: CASSSPDSPNYGYTF
cdr3_nt: TGTGCCAGCAGTTCACCGGACAGCCCTAACTATGGCTACACCTTC

j_call: TRBJ1-1
clone_size: few
v_call: TRBV19
d_call: NA
cdr3_aa: CASSMSATEAFF
cdr3_nt: TGTGCCAGTAGTATGTCGGCCACTGAAGCTTTCTTT

j_call: TRBJ1-6
clone_size: few
v_call: TRBV11-2
d_call: NA
cdr3_aa: CASSSDSAAAANSPLHF
cdr3_nt: TGTGCCAGCAGCTCCGACAGTGCGGCAGCCGCTAATTCACCCCTCCACTTT

j_call: TRBJ1-5
clone_size: NA
v_call: TRBV27
d_call: TRBD1
cdr3_aa: CASSRYGTAGQPQHF
cdr3_nt: TGTGCCAGCAGTCGGTACGGGACAGCCGGCCAGCCCCAGCATTTT

j_call: TRBJ1-5
clone_size: once
v_call: TRBV5-1
d_call: NA
cdr3_aa: CASSLSGGAIQPQHF
cdr3_nt: TGCGCCAGCAGCTTGTCAGGCGGCGCGATTCAGCCCCAGCATTTT

j_call: TRBJ1-5
clone_size: few
v_call: TRBV28
d_call: NA
cdr3_aa: CAIQGGQFSNQPQHF
cdr3_nt: TGTGCCATTCAAGGGGGTCAGTTTAGCAATCAGCCCCAGCATTTT

j_call: TRBJ2-7
clone_size: NA
v_call: TRBV28
d_call: TRBD1
cdr3_aa: CASSFMGTGTGGSSYEQYF
cdr3_nt: TGTGCCAGCAGTTTCATGGGAACCGGGACAGGGGGTTCCTCCTACGAGCAGTACTTC

j_call: TRBJ2-6
clone_size: many
v_call: TRBV7-8
d_call: NA
cdr3_aa: CASSLRSLAGANVLTF
cdr3_nt: TGTGCCAGCAGCTTACGTAGTCTAGCTGGGGCCAACGTCCTGACTTTC

j_call: TRBJ1-2
clone_size: NA
v_call: TRBV18
d_call: NA
cdr3_aa: CASSPPSGPYGYTF
cdr3_nt: TGTGCCAGCTCACCACCGTCCGGTCCCTATGGCTACACCTTC

j_call: TRBJ2-3
clone_size: NA
v_call: TRBV9
d_call: TRBD1
cdr3_aa: CASSVGGQGVSDTQYF
cdr3_nt: TGTGCCAGCAGCGTAGGGGGACAGGGGGTATCAGATACGCAGTATTTT

j_call: TRBJ2-3
clone_size: once
v_call: TRBV7-2
d_call: TRBD2
cdr3_aa: CASSLGGRGADTPYF
cdr3_nt: TGTGCCAGCAGCTTGGGCGGGAGGGGCGCAGATACGCCGTATTTT

j_call: TRBJ1-5
clone_size: NA
v_call: TRBV7-9
d_call: NA
cdr3_aa: CASSLEGGIQPQHF
cdr3_nt: TGTGCCAGCAGCTTAGAGGGGGGGATTCAGCCCCAGCATTTT

j_call: TRBJ1-2
clone_size: NA
v_call: TRBV6-5
d_call: NA
cdr3_aa: CASSYLPPWANVNYGYTF
cdr3_nt: TGTGCCAGCAGTTACCTCCCTCCGTGGGCGAACGTAAACTATGGCTACACCTTC

j_call: TRBJ2-1
clone_size: NA
v_call: TRBV5-4
d_call: NA
cdr3_aa: CASSFALEQFF
cdr3_nt: TGTGCCAGCAGCTTTGCGTTGGAGCAGTTCTTC

j_call: TRBJ1-4
clone_size: NA
v_call: TRBV10-3
d_call: NA
cdr3_aa: CATRVNPNEKLFF
cdr3_nt: TGTGCCACCCGTGTCAACCCCAATGAAAAACTGTTTTTT

j_call: TRBJ2-1
clone_size: NA
v_call: TRBV28
d_call: NA
cdr3_aa: CASSFPPQQKYNEQFF
cdr3_nt: TGTGCCAGCAGTTTCCCTCCGCAGCAGAAGTACAATGAGCAGTTCTTC

j_call: TRBJ2-3
clone_size: NA
v_call: TRBV12-3/TRBV12-4
d_call: NA
cdr3_aa: CASSLGQNLDTQYF
cdr3_nt: TGTGCCAGCAGTTTAGGGCAGAACCTCGATACGCAGTATTTT

j_call: TRBJ2-7
clone_size: NA
v_call: TRBV12-3/TRBV12-4
d_call: NA
cdr3_aa: CASSLRDGYYEQYF
cdr3_nt: TGTGCCAGCAGTCTCCGGGACGGCTACTACGAGCAGTACTTC